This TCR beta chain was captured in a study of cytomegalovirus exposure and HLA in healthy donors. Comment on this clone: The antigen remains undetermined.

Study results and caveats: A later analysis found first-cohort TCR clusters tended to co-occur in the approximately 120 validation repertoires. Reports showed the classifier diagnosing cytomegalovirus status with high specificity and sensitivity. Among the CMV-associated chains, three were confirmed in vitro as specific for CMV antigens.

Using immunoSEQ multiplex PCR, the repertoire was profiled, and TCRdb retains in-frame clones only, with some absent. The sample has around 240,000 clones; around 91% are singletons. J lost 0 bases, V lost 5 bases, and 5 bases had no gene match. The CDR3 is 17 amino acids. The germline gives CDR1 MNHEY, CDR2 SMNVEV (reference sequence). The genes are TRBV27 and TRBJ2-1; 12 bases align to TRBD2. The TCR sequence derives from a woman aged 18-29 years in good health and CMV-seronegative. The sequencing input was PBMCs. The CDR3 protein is CASSLLAGGRSYNEQFF. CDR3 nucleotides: TGTGCCAGCAGTCTGCTAGCGGGGGGGCGCTCCTACAATGAGCAGTTCTTC.